This TCR beta chain was recorded in a study of cytomegalovirus exposure and HLA in healthy donors. Study outcomes and limitations: Analyzed later, association rates of TCRs varied across HLA loci, with DRB1 most and HLA-C fewest. It was reported that the classifier diagnosed cytomegalovirus status with high specificity and sensitivity in both the original and validation cohorts.

The PCR was carried out with 60 Vbeta primers and 13 Jbeta primers. Using immunoSEQ multiplex PCR, the repertoire was profiled, and TCRdb retains in-frame clones only, with some absent. Of 250,000 to 350,000 clones in the sample, roughly 85% are singletons; the top ten hold 3.5% to 4%. This clone was detected once. Its antigen is not known. Its ends do not fully match the called genes, so a read error is possible. The material sequenced was PBMCs. The sequence was obtained from a man aged 40-49 years in good health and CMV-seropositive.

The CDR3, as DNA: TGTTCCAGCAGCCAAAGGGCGGGAGAAGGCACCGGGGAGCTGTTTTTT. Protein product: CSSSQRAGEGTGELFF. The chain employs TRBV7-9 and TRBJ2-2, with TRBD2 matching 7 bases. CDR3 length: 16 residues. Germline V lookup: CDR1 SEHNR, CDR2 FQNEAQ (reference sequence).